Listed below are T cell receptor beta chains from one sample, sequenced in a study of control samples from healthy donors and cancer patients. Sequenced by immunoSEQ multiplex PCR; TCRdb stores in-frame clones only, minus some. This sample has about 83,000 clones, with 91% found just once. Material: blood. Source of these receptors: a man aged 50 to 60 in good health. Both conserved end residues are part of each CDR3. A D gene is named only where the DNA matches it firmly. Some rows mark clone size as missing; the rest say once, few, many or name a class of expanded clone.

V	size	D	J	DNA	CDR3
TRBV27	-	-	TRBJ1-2	TGTGCCAGCAGTCCCAAGGGAGACTATGGCTACACCTTC	CASSPKGDYGYTF
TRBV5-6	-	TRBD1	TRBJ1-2	TGTGCCAGCAGCTTGGGGACAGGGAATGTCTATGGCTACACCTTC	CASSLGTGNVYGYTF
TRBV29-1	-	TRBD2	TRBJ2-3	TGCAGCGTTGACCAAGCGGGGGGCGGTACTAGCACAGATACGCAGTATTTT	CSVDQAGGGTSTDTQYF
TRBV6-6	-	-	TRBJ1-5	TGTGCCAGCAACCGTGGCGATCAGCCCCAGCATTTT	CASNRGDQPQHF
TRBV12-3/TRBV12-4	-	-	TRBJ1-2	TGTGCCAGCAGTTTAGAAGGGAGGGGCTACACCTTC	CASSLEGRGYTF
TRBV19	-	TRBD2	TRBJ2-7	TGTGCCAGTAGTATTACTAGCGGGGATACCTACGAGCAGTACTTC	CASSITSGDTYEQYF
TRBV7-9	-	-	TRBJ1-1	TGTGCCATCTTCCTCTTGGCGGGGAGTGAAGCTTTCTTT	CAIFLLAGSEAFF
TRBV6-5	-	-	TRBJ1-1	TGTGCCAGCAAGGCAGACACGATGGCTTTCTTT	CASKADTMAFF
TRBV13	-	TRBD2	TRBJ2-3	TGTGCCAGCAGCTTTGGGACTAGCGGCACAGATACGCAGTATTTT	CASSFGTSGTDTQYF
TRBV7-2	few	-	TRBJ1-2	TGTGCCAGCAACGATCCGGGTGGGAATGGCTACACCTTC	CASNDPGGNGYTF
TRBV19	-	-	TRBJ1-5	TGTGCCAGTAGTTCAGGGGACTTTAATCAGCCCCAGCATTTT	CASSSGDFNQPQHF
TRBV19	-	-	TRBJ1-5	TGTGCCAGTAGCCCCCCCAGGGAGGGTCAGCCCCAGCATTTT	CASSPPREGQPQHF
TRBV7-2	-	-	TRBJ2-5	TGTGCCAGCAGCCCATCCTTTGTGCAAGAGACCCAGTACTTC	CASSPSFVQETQYF
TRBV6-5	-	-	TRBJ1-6	TGTGCCAGCACCCTCGAGGTAGCCTATAATTCACCCCTCCACTTT	CASTLEVAYNSPLHF
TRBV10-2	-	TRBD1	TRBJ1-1	TGCGCCAGCAGTGAGGGAAGCCGGGACAGCCGAGGTCGGGCTTTCTTT	CASSEGSRDSRGRAFF
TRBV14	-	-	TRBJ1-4	TGTGCCAGCAGCCAAGATACTCAAGGGGAAAAACTGTTTTTT	CASSQDTQGEKLFF